This T cell receptor beta chain appears in the sequencing data of a study of T cells after yellow fever vaccination. Study summary: The authors prepared low-cell-number fractions using SMART-Seq v4 Ultra Low Input. Study outcomes and limitations: In FACS-sorted repertoires, abundant clonotypes from the bulk population could appear as contaminants. Reappearing after the booster were most of the clones from primary vaccination (almost 97% CD4, 88% CD8).

5'RACE template switching added a universal primer site and UMIs to TCR cDNA. TCRdb reprocessed the 5' RACE reads with MiXCR, giving one entry per CDR3 protein. The sample yields approximately 300,000 distinct CDR3 sequences, 10% to 15% seen once. This CDR3 has 15 amino acids. Between the trimmed V and J ends, which lost 2 bases and 5 bases, there was a span of 13 bases. Germline V gene data show CDR1 as DFQATT and CDR2 as SNEGSKA (reference sequence). This clonotype was recorded a few times. As yet, its antigen is unknown. The sequence derives from a man under 40 who received the YFV17D yellow fever vaccine. This rearrangement joins TRBV20-1 to TRBJ1-6; no clear D gene. Material: CD4+ T cells sorted from PBMCs, obtained 45 days after the yellow fever booster vaccination. In nucleotides, the CDR3 is TGCAGTGCTAGACGTGGTGGGTCCCATAATTCACCCCTCCACTTT. Translation: CSARRGGSHNSPLHF.